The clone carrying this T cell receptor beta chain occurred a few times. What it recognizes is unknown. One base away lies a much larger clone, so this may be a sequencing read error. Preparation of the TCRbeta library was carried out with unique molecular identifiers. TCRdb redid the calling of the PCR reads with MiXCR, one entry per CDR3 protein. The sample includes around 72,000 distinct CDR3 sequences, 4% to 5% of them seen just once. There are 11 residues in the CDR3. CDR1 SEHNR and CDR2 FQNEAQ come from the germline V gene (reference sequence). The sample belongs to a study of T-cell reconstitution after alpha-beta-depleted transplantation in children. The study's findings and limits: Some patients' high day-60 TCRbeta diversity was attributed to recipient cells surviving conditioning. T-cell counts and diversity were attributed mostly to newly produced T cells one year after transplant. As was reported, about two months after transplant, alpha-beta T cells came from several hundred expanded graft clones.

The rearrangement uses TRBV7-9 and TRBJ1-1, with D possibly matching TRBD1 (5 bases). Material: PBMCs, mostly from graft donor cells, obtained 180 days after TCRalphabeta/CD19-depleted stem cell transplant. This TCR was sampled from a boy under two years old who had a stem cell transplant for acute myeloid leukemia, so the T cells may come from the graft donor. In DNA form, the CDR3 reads TGTGCCAGCAGCTGGGGCACTGACGCTTTCTTT. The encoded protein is CASSWGTDAFF.